Listed below are T cell receptor beta chains from one sample, sequenced in a study of control samples from healthy donors and cancer patients. Profiling relied on immunoSEQ multiplex PCR, and the TCRdb table lists in-frame clones only, not all of them. Here the sample spans some 120,000 clones, around 86% being singletons. Sequenced: blood. These receptors all stem from a man in his forties or fifties in good health. Both conserved end residues are part of each CDR3. D genes are given only for firm matches. Part of the rows lack a size; the others show once, few, many or a class for expanded clones.

TRBJ2-6 once TRBV7-2 TRBD2 TGTGCCAGCAGCCCAAGGGGTGGCGGGGGTACTGGGGCCAACGTCCTGACTTTC CASSPRGGGGTGANVLTF
TRBJ1-1 - TRBV7-2 TRBD1 TGTGCCAGCAGTTCTACGGGACAGCTCACGGCTTTCTTT CASSSTGQLTAFF
TRBJ1-2 - TRBV20-1 - TGCAGTGCTAGTGGACTCCGGGGCTACACCTTC CSASGLRGYTF
TRBJ2-1 - TRBV3-1/TRBV3-2 TRBD2 TGTGCCAGCAGCCCGCCCCATCTAGCGGGCAAAACCTACAATGAGCAGTTCTTC CASSPPHLAGKTYNEQFF
TRBJ1-6 - TRBV19 - TGTGCCAGTAGTATAGATTGGGGAAATTCACCCCTCCACTTT CASSIDWGNSPLHF
TRBJ1-5 - TRBV6-2/TRBV6-3 - TGTGCCAGCAGTGCCCCGGGGGCCTTGAACAATCAGCCCCAGCATTTT CASSAPGALNNQPQHF
TRBJ2-3 - TRBV18 - TGTGCCAGCTCAAACAAATCGATTTCGCAGTATTTT CASSNKSISQYF
TRBJ2-5 - TRBV11-3 - TGTGCCAGCAGCTATCGAGGGGGGGAGGAGACCCAGTACTTC CASSYRGGEETQYF
TRBJ2-1 - TRBV6-5 TRBD2 TGTGCCAGCATCGGAAGCGGGGGGGCATACAATGAGCAGTTCTTC CASIGSGGAYNEQFF
TRBJ1-4 - TRBV25-1 TRBD1 TGTGCCAGCAGTCAAAGGACAGGGGGGGAAAAACTGTTTTTT CASSQRTGGEKLFF
TRBJ2-2 - TRBV30 - TGTGCCCTGGGGGGCACCGGGGAGCTGTTTTTT CALGGTGELFF
TRBJ2-1 - TRBV24-1 - TGTGCCACCAGTGACAATGGACCGCCCTACAATGAGCAGTTCTTC CATSDNGPPYNEQFF
TRBJ1-1 - TRBV5-5 - TGTGCCAGCAGCTGGGCGGTAACGAGCGAAGCTTTCTTT CASSWAVTSEAFF
TRBJ1-2 - TRBV9 TRBD1 TGTGCCAGCAGCGTAAGGCAGGACAGGGTAGCTGGCTACACCTTC CASSVRQDRVAGYTF
TRBJ1-1 - TRBV23-1 TRBD1 TGCGCCAGCAGTCAATCGAGTCGGGACAGGGCGGTCACTGAAGCTTTCTTT CASSQSSRDRAVTEAFF
TRBJ2-2 - TRBV9 - TGTGCCAGCAGCGATAGCTCGGGGGCGAGGACCGGGGAGCTGTTTTTT CASSDSSGARTGELFF
TRBJ1-4 - TRBV15 - TGTGCCACCAGCAGAGGTTTCGCTGCAACTAATGAAAAACTGTTTTTT CATSRGFAATNEKLFF
TRBJ1-1 - TRBV7-2 - TGTGCCAGCAGCTTACTGAAAGGGGTTGAAGCTTTCTTT CASSLLKGVEAFF
TRBJ2-3 - TRBV6-2/TRBV6-3 - TGTGCCAGCAGTTATATCATCGGAGGGGCTAGCACAGATACGCAGTATTTT CASSYIIGGASTDTQYF
TRBJ1-2 few TRBV12-3/TRBV12-4 TRBD1 TGTGCCAGCAGCCCTGACAGGGGAGGCTACACCTTC CASSPDRGGYTF
TRBJ2-7 - TRBV6-5 - TGTGCCAGCAGCAGCAGGGACGGAGCCTACGAGCAGTACTTC CASSSRDGAYEQYF
TRBJ1-1 - TRBV15 TRBD1 TGTGCCACCAGCAGAGATACCGGGACAGTGAACACTGAAGCTTTCTTT CATSRDTGTVNTEAFF
TRBJ1-1 - TRBV11-3 TRBD1 TGTGCCAGCAGCTACACCTTGGGACAGCCGAACACTGAAGCTTTCTTT CASSYTLGQPNTEAFF
TRBJ1-2 - TRBV27 - TGTGCCAGCAGTTTATCGGCGGCTAACTATGGCTACACCTTC CASSLSAANYGYTF
TRBJ1-2 - TRBV25-1 - TGTGCCAGCAGTGAAGGAGTCTATGGCTACACCTTC CASSEGVYGYTF
TRBJ1-1 - TRBV4-3 - TGCGCCAGCAGCGTGGGGGGCCGGGTCACTGAAGCTTTCTTT CASSVGGRVTEAFF
TRBJ1-6 - TRBV13 - TGTGCCAGCAGCTTAGATCGGACTTCACCCCTCCACTTT CASSLDRTSPLHF
TRBJ2-7 - TRBV5-1 TRBD1 TGCGCCAGCAGCTTGGCCCGGGGACAGGCTTCCTCCTACGAGCAGTACTTC CASSLARGQASSYEQYF
TRBJ2-5 - TRBV30 TRBD2 TGTGCCTGGAGTGGATGGCGGGGGAGGGAGACCCAGTACTTC CAWSGWRGRETQYF
TRBJ2-7 - TRBV20-1 - TGCAGTGCTAGTCCGACCTACTTGGTCGAGCAGTACTTC CSASPTYLVEQYF
TRBJ1-6 - TRBV6-6 - TGTGCCAGCAGTCGATCAGTGGATTCACCCCTCCACTTT CASSRSVDSPLHF
TRBJ1-3 - TRBV10-2 - TGCGCCGCCTCAAGGTCCAGGGGCGGAGGAAACACCATATATTTT CAASRSRGGGNTIYF
TRBJ1-2 - TRBV11-2 TRBD1 TGTGCCAGCAGCTCCGGGACAGGGAGATATGGCTACACCTTC CASSSGTGRYGYTF
TRBJ1-1 - TRBV19 TRBD1 TGTGCCAGTAGGCGAACAGGGGGGAGGAACACTGAAGCTTTCTTT CASRRTGGRNTEAFF
TRBJ1-6 - TRBV7-2 TRBD1 TGTGCCAGCAGCGACAGGGGTGGTAATTCACCCCTCCACTTT CASSDRGGNSPLHF
TRBJ1-2 - TRBV9 - TGTGCCAGCAGCGTAGGTGGGGACCACTATGGCTACACCTTC CASSVGGDHYGYTF
TRBJ1-1 - TRBV10-3 - TGTGCCACCTCGGGCAGGGAGCCGAACACTGAAGCTTTCTTT CATSGREPNTEAFF
TRBJ1-4 - TRBV25-1 - TGTGCCGGGGGCCGATGGGTGATCGCAACTAATGAAAAACTGTTTTTT CAGGRWVIATNEKLFF
TRBJ2-3 - TRBV13 - TGTGCCAGCAGCTTAGTTCCAGGGGCAGATACGCAGTATTTT CASSLVPGADTQYF
TRBJ1-6 - TRBV5-6 - TGTGCCAGCAGCGTCCAGGGGTTTATTTCACCCCTCCACTTT CASSVQGFISPLHF
TRBJ2-3 - TRBV2 TRBD2 TGTGCCAGCAGAGTCACTAGCGGGGTCGCAGATACGCAGTATTTT CASRVTSGVADTQYF
TRBJ2-3 - TRBV24-1 - TGTGCCACCAGTGATAGCCGACAGGGCACAGATACGCAGTATTTT CATSDSRQGTDTQYF
TRBJ2-7 few TRBV5-5 TRBD1 TGTGCCAGCAGCTTGGGGACAGGGTTTCGGGACGAGCAGTACTTC CASSLGTGFRDEQYF
TRBJ1-4 - TRBV18 - TGTGCCAGCTCCACAGGCGGCACTAATGAAAAACTGTTTTTT CASSTGGTNEKLFF
TRBJ1-2 - TRBV29-1 - TGCAGCGTTGGTTCATCTGCTAACTATGGCTACACCTTC CSVGSSANYGYTF